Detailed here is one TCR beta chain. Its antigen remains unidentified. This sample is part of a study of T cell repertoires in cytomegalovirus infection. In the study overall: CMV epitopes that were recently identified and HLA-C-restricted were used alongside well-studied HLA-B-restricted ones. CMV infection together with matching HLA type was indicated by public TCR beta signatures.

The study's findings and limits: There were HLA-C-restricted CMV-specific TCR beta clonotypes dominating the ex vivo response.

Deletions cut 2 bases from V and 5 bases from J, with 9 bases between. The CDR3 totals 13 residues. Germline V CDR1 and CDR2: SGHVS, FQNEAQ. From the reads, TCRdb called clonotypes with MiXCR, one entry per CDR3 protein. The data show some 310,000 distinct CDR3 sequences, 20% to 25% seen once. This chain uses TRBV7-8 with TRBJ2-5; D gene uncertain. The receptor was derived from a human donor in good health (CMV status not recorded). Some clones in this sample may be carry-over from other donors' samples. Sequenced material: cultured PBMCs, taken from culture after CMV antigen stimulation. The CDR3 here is CASSLLLAETQYF. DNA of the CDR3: TGTGCCAGCAGCTTACTCCTGGCCGAGACCCAGTACTTC.